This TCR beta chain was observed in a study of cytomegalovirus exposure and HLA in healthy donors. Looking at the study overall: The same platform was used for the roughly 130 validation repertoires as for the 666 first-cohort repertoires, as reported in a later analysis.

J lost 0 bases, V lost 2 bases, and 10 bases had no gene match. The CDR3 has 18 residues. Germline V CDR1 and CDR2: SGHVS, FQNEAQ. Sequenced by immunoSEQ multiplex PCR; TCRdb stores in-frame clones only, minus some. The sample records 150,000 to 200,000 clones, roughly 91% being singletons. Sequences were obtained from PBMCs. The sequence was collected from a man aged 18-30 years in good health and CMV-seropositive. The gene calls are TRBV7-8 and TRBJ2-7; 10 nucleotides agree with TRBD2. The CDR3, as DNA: TGTGCCAGCAGCTTAATGAGTCTAGCGGGAGCCCACTCCTACGAGCAGTACTTC. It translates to CASSLMSLAGAHSYEQYF.